This entry describes one TCR beta chain. Its antigen is currently unknown. The use of a sample-barcoded 5' primer and a J-beta primer mix characterized a second PCR of roughly 6 to 11 cycles. From the 5' RACE reads, TCRdb called clonotypes with MiXCR, one entry per CDR3 protein. The sample shows over 450,000 distinct CDR3 sequences, more than 20% of them seen only once. This record comes from a study of blood T cells in healthy people across ages. Points from the study as a whole: Unsorted PBMCs blocked a conclusive comparison of naive and antigen-experienced cells. In long-lived donors, naive CD4+ cell counts and diversity exceeded those of aged donors.

The CDR3 loop spans 14 amino acids. Germline loops: CDR1 SGDLS, CDR2 YYNGEE. Trimming cost V 0 bases and J 6 bases, with 10 bases left between them. Ranging in age from roughly 6 to 95, the donors were healthy Caucasian individuals from Russia. The sample was also reused in another study, on T cells of mothers and their children.

Sequencing was performed on blood. V and J are TRBV9 and TRBJ1-5; a weak D match, TRBD1 (5 bases). This TCR came from a boy between 10 and 17 years old in good health. CDR3 protein: CASSVAGDPQPQHF. The CDR3 DNA reads as TGTGCCAGCAGCGTAGCGGGGGACCCTCAGCCCCAGCATTTT.